These 26 T cell receptor beta chains were sequenced from one sample in a study of T-cell reconstitution after alpha-beta-depleted transplantation in children. Unique molecular identifiers were built into the TCRbeta library. TCRdb fed the PCR reads into MiXCR, producing one record per CDR3 protein. The sample carries about 580,000 distinct CDR3 sequences, 20% to 30% recorded once. The source material was PBMCs, sampled before TCRalphabeta/CD19-depleted stem cell transplant. The receptors were gathered from a boy in the first two years of life with Wiskott-Aldrich syndrome, due to receive a stem cell transplant.

The table lists this clonotype with a few counts. This chain connects TRBV7-2 to TRBJ2-1; no clear D gene. Trimming left V 6 bases short and J 3 bases short, with 18 bases between. The CDR3 extends over 16 amino acids. Germline loops: CDR1 SGHTA, CDR2 FQGNSA. The CDR3 here is CASSRRDQFFYNEQFF. The CDR3 DNA sequence: TGTGCCAGCAGTCGACGAGACCAGTTTTTCTACAATGAGCAGTTCTTC. Full variable domain (remainder filled in from reference TRBV7-2 and TRBJ2-1): GAGVSQSPSNKVTEKGKDVELRCDPISGHTALYWYRQSLGQGLEFLIYFQGNSAPDKSGLPSDRFSAERTGGSVSTLTIQRTQQEDSAVYLCASSRRDQFFYNEQFFGPGTRLTVL.

The chain recombines TRBV24-1 with TRBJ2-1; the match to TRBD2 covers 7 bases. CDR3 length equals 17 residues. The junction had 11 bases not matched to a gene; V was cut back by 2 bases and J by 5 bases. Germline V lookup: CDR1 KGHDR, CDR2 SFDVKD. The CDR3, as DNA: TGTGCCACCAGTGATTCAAGTCGCGGGAGAATCGACAATGAGCAGTTCTTC. The encoded protein is CATSDSSRGRIDNEQFF.

This clonotype was seen a handful of times. The rearrangement links TRBV15 to TRBJ2-3; 7 nucleotides agree with TRBD2. CDR1 is LNHNV, CDR2 YYDKDF, per germline (reference sequence). CDR3 length equals 14 residues. Trimming at V came to 4 bases and at J to 4 bases, leaving 5 bases not matched to a gene. CDR3 in DNA: TGTGCCACCAGCAACGGGGGGAGCTCAGATACGCAGTATTTT. Residues: CATSNGGSSDTQYF. Full variable domain (missing parts from reference TRBV15 and TRBJ2-3): DAMVIQNPRYQVTQFGKPVTLSCSQTLNHNVMYWYQQKSSQAPKLLFHYYDKDFNNEADTPDNFQSRRPNTSFCFLDIRSPGLGDTAMYLCATSNGGSSDTQYFGPGTRLTVL.

The chain uses TRBV29-1 and TRBJ1-1; unclear D gene. Germline V gene lookup returns CDR1 SQVTM and CDR2 ANQGSEA. The CDR3 has 14 residues. Trimming removed 6 bases at V and 5 bases at J, with 19 bases between. CDR3 nucleotides: TGCAGCGTCGTCCCTACGGGTGCAGGTACTGAAGCTTTCTTT. Its protein is CSVVPTGAGTEAFF.

This clonotype has only a few counts. The chain joins TRBV5-1 to TRBJ2-2; TRBD1 might be the D (5 bases). The CDR3 sequence is 16 residues long. Trimming stripped 0 bases from V and 4 bases from J, with 13 bases between. Germline V gene data show CDR1 as SGHRS and CDR2 as YFSETQ. The CDR3 loop is CASSLVQVITTGELFF. CDR3 sequence (DNA): TGCGCCAGCAGCTTGGTACAGGTCATAACCACCGGGGAGCTGTTTTTT.

The gene calls are TRBV29-1 and TRBJ2-3; D might be TRBD2 (5 bases). The CDR3 sequence is 14 residues long. Trimming pared 1 base from V and 3 bases from J, leaving 11 bases between. Looked up from germline, CDR1 is SQVTM and CDR2 is ANQGSEA. Written as DNA, the CDR3 is TGCAGCGTTGAAGGCTCGGGAAATACAGATACGCAGTATTTT. This translates into CSVEGSGNTDTQYF.

The genes are TRBV29-1 and TRBJ2-7, with D possibly TRBD2 on 5 matching bases. This CDR3 has 14 residues. Germline CDR1 and CDR2: SQVTM and ANQGSEA. Trimming pared 0 bases from V and 4 bases from J, leaving 13 bases between. For the CDR3, the DNA is TGCAGCGTTGAAGATCCGGACTCAGAATACGAGCAGTACTTC. It yields the protein CSVEDPDSEYEQYF.

V gene TRBV20-1 combines with J gene TRBJ1-5; D remains ambiguous. CDR3 size: 15 residues. Deletions cut 6 bases from V and 7 bases from J, with 22 bases between. Germline-derived CDR1 and CDR2 are DFQATT and SNEGSKA (reference sequence). In nucleotides, the CDR3 is TGCAGTGCGCCGCGGTTTACGGGTGGTGGACAGCCCCAGCATTTT. Encoded protein: CSAPRFTGGGQPQHF.

This sequence joins TRBV5-1 and TRBJ1-4; 7 bases fit TRBD1. The V and J ends lost 4 bases and 11 bases, in that order; junction bases with no gene match: 8. Germline V gene lookup returns CDR1 SGHRS and CDR2 YFSETQ. This CDR3 has 13 amino acids. Here the CDR3 reads CASSLQQGGKLFF. The CDR3 nucleotides are TGCGCCAGCAGCCTCCAGCAGGGGGGTAAACTGTTTTTT.

The CDR3 nucleotides read TGCAGTGCTAGTGAACAGGGGTATCAGCCCCAGCATTTT. Translating gives CSASEQGYQPQHF. The chain links TRBV20-1 to TRBJ1-5, with 7 bases identical to TRBD1. From germline, CDR1 is DFQATT and CDR2 SNEGSKA (reference sequence). The CDR3 loop spans 13 amino acids. The V segment lost 3 bases and the J segment 5 bases; nucleotides outside the gene matches: 4.

The chain has TRBV30 and TRBJ2-7, with 10 bases lining up with TRBD2. Germline V lookup: CDR1 GTSNPN, CDR2 SVGIG (reference sequence). The CDR3 is made up of 16 amino acids. The trim removed 4 bases at V and 6 bases at J, leaving 15 bases unmatched. The CDR3 DNA reads as TGTGCCTGGAATCTAGCGGGAGTCTCTACTACTGTCGAGCAGTACTTC. This encodes CAWNLAGVSTTVEQYF.

The chain carries TRBV6-2 or TRBV6-3 and TRBJ2-1, with 8 bases aligning to TRBD2. The V and J ends lost 8 bases and 4 bases, in that order; junction bases with no gene match: 7. Germline V gene data show CDR1 as MNHEY and CDR2 as SVGEGT. This CDR3 contains 14 residues. For the CDR3, the DNA is TGTGCCAGCCGGACTAGCTGGGTTTACAATGAGCAGTTCTTC. Encoded protein: CASRTSWVYNEQFF.

This clonotype was found a few times. The chain joins TRBV29-1 to TRBJ2-4; D gene unclear. V lost 3 bases and J 7 bases, leaving 7 bases between the germline ends. CDR1 SQVTM and CDR2 ANQGSEA come from the germline V gene. This CDR3 is 11 amino acids long. DNA for the CDR3: TGCAGCGTTGATCTTGTGAACATTCAGTACTTC. Translated: CSVDLVNIQYF.

The rearrangement links TRBV3-1 to TRBJ2-5; TRBD1 aligns across 11 bases. CDR1 and CDR2 (germline): LGHDT, YNNKEL (reference sequence). V shed 3 bases and J 5 bases; nucleotides not matched to a gene: 8. This CDR3 spans 16 amino acids. Written as DNA, the CDR3 is TGTGCCAGCAGCCAGGGATGGACAGGGGGCATCGAGACCCAGTACTTC. It translates to CASSQGWTGGIETQYF.

This clonotype was counted a few times. The chain has TRBV20-1 and TRBJ1-5, with 7 bases lining up with TRBD1. Unmatched junction bases numbered 5, after V lost 6 bases and J lost 0 bases. CDR1 DFQATT and CDR2 SNEGSKA come from the germline V gene (reference sequence). This CDR3 is 14 amino acids long. This CDR3 reads CSATTGYSNQPQHF. For the CDR3, the DNA is TGCAGTGCCACGACAGGGTATAGCAATCAGCCCCAGCATTTT.

This chain links TRBV9 with TRBJ1-2; 9 bases align to TRBD1. In germline, CDR1 is SGDLS, CDR2 YYNGEE. The CDR3 consists of 15 residues. Trimming took 3 bases from V and 2 from J; bases not matched to a gene: 5. The CDR3 sequence is CASSATGQGNYGYTF. CDR3 nucleotide sequence: TGTGCCAGCAGCGCCACGGGACAGGGCAACTATGGCTACACCTTC. Variable domain in full (rest from reference TRBV9 and TRBJ1-2): DSGVTQTPKHLITATGQRVTLRCSPRSGDLSVYWYQQSLDQGLQFLIQYYNGEERAKGNILERFSAQQFPDLHSELNLSSLELGDSALYFCASSATGQGNYGYTFGSGTRLTVV.

This clonotype has only a few counts. The gene calls are TRBV5-1 and TRBJ2-1; perhaps TRBD1 as D (6 bases). The CDR3 is made up of 13 amino acids. Germline V gene sequence: CDR1 SGHRS, CDR2 YFSETQ. The V gene lost 6 bases and the J gene lost 9 bases, with 16 bases spanning the gap. CDR3 amino acids: CASIQNREGEQFF. The CDR3 DNA reads as TGCGCCAGCATACAAAACAGGGAAGGTGAGCAGTTCTTC.

This clonotype came up a few times. The chain couples TRBV9 to TRBJ2-3; TRBD2 matches 7 bases. The length of the CDR3 is 17 residues. J was trimmed by 2 bases and V by 0 bases; bases with no gene match: 9. Germline loops: CDR1 SGDLS, CDR2 YYNGEE. The CDR3 loop reads CASSVGPGLEVTDTQYF. The CDR3 DNA reads as TGTGCCAGCAGCGTAGGTCCCGGACTAGAGGTCACAGATACGCAGTATTTT.

The V gene is TRBV10-3, the J gene TRBJ1-1; D is perhaps TRBD1 (6 bases). CDR1 and CDR2 from the germline V gene are ENHRY and SYGVKD. Trimming shortened V by 11 bases and J by 4 bases, and 17 bases separated the two germline ends. The CDR3 has 13 residues. CDR3 sequence: CAGNRDPGTEAFF. For the CDR3, the DNA is TGTGCCGGGAACAGGGATCCGGGCACTGAAGCTTTCTTT.

The chain recombines TRBV7-8 with TRBJ2-1, with TRBD2 identical over 9 bases. With 1 base clipped from V and 8 bases from J, the junction kept 9 bases outside the gene matches. This CDR3 contains 16 residues. From germline, CDR1 is SGHVS and CDR2 FQNEAQ. The CDR3 sequence: CASSLGSGSGSYEQFF. The CDR3 nucleotides read TGTGCCAGCAGCTTAGGCTCGGGTAGCGGGAGCTATGAGCAGTTCTTC. The full variable domain, completed using reference TRBV7-8 and TRBJ2-1, is GAGVSQSPRYKVAKRGQDVALRCDPISGHVSLFWYQQALGQGPEFLTYFQNEAQLDKSGLPSDRFFAERPEGSVSTLKIQRTQQEDSAVYLCASSLGSGSGSYEQFFGPGTRLTVL.

The rearrangement uses TRBV6-5 and TRBJ2-5; a possible D gene is TRBD2 (6 bases). Germline CDR1 MNHEY, CDR2 SVGAGI. V lost 2 bases and J 3 bases, leaving 10 bases between the germline ends. The CDR3 length is 14 residues. The CDR3 here is CASSYHGGEETQYF. The CDR3, as DNA: TGTGCCAGCAGTTACCACGGGGGTGAAGAGACCCAGTACTTC.

The sample holds a few counts of this clonotype. J is TRBJ2-2 and V is TRBV24-1, with D possibly matching TRBD1 (5 bases). With 3 bases removed from V and 8 bases from J, the gap between germline ends came to 6 bases. Per the germline V gene, CDR1 is KGHDR and CDR2 is SFDVKD. The CDR3 has 12 residues. The CDR3 DNA sequence: TGTGCCACCAGTGATCGACAGGGGGAGCTGTTTTTT. Protein: CATSDRQGELFF.

As to this clonotype: A junction boundary mismatches the germline segment, possibly from a read error. J is TRBJ2-6 and V is TRBV4-1, with D tentatively TRBD1 (6 bases). CDR3 length equals 17 residues. The germline V gene encodes CDR1 MGHRA and CDR2 YSYEKL. The chain's CDR3 is CASSQVPRGFWANGLTF. The CDR3 DNA follows: TGCGCCAGCAGCCAAGTGCCCAGGGGATTTTGGGCCAACGGCCTGACTTTC.

The gene calls are TRBV7-2 and TRBJ1-2, with no clear D. This CDR3 comprises 13 residues. Trimming stripped 3 bases from V and 3 bases from J, with 8 bases between. CDR1 SGHTA and CDR2 FQGNSA come from the germline V gene. The CDR3 sequence: CASSFAGHYGYTF. DNA for the CDR3: TGTGCCAGCAGCTTTGCTGGTCACTATGGCTACACCTTC.

The genes are TRBV7-6 and TRBJ1-1; no clear D. The CDR3 contains 14 residues. V was cut by 1 base and J by 2 bases, with 8 bases left in between. Germline V gene data show CDR1 as SGHVS and CDR2 as FNYEAQ. CDR3 loop: CASSLGGINTEAFF. CDR3 nucleotide sequence: TGTGCCAGCAGCTTAGGCGGGATAAACACTGAAGCTTTCTTT.

In this sample, this clonotype turned up a few times. The chain joins TRBV5-1 to TRBJ2-7; D remains ambiguous. The germline gives CDR1 SGHRS, CDR2 YFSETQ. V lost 2 bases and J 2 bases, leaving 11 bases between the germline ends. CDR3 length equals 14 residues. CDR3 sequence reads: CASSFVGITYEQYF. CDR3 coding DNA: TGCGCCAGCAGCTTCGTAGGGATAACCTACGAGCAGTACTTC. The full variable domain, in which reference TRBV5-1 and TRBJ2-7 provide the parts outside the CDR3, is KAGVTQTPRYLIKTRGQQVTLSCSPISGHRSVSWYQQTPGQGLQFLFEYFSETQRNKGNFPGRFSGRQFSNSRSEMNVSTLELGDSALYLCASSFVGITYEQYFGPGTRLTVT.